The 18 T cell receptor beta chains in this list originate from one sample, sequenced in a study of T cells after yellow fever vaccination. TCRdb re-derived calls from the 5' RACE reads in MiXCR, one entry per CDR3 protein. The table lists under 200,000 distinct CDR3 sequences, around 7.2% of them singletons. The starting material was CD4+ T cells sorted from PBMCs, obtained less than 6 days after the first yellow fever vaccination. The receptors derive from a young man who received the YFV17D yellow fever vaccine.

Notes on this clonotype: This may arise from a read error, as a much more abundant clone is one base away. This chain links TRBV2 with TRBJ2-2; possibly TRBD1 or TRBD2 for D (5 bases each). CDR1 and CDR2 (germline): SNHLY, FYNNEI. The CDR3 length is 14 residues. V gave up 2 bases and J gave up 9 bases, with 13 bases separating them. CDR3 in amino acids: CASSELVGDRELFF. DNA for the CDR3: TGTGCCAGCAGTGAATTGGTGGGGGACCGGGAGCTGTTTTTT.

The CDR3 region has the DNA TGTGCCAGCAGCGAGCGGGGGGACAATGAGCAGTTCTTC. Protein sequence: CASSERGDNEQFF. The gene calls are TRBV7-9 and TRBJ2-1, with 9 bases aligning to TRBD2. V shed 5 bases and J 5 bases; nucleotides not matched to a gene: 1. The CDR3 consists of 13 residues. Germline CDR1 SEHNR, CDR2 FQNEAQ (reference sequence).

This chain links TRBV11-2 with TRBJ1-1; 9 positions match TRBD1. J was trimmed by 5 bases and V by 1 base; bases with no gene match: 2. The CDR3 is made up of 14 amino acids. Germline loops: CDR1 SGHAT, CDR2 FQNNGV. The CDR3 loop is CASSLGTGDTEAFF. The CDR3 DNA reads TGTGCCAGCAGCTTAGGGACAGGGGATACTGAAGCTTTCTTT.

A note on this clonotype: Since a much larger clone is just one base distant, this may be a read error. CDR3 sequence reads: CASSTHRSTGELFF. The CDR3 DNA reads as TGTGCCAGCTCTACGCACAGGAGCACCGGGGAGCTGTTTTTT. The chain links TRBV12-3 or TRBV12-4 to TRBJ2-2, with a possible D match to TRBD1 (5 bases). This CDR3 region has 14 residues. V lost 8 bases and J lost 4, with 14 bases in between.

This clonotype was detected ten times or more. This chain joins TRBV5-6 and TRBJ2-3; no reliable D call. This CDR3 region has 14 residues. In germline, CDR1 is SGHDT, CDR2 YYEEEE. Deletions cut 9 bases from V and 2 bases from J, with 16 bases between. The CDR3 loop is CATRPFDYTDTQYF. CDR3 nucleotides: TGTGCCACTCGTCCTTTCGATTACACAGATACGCAGTATTTT.

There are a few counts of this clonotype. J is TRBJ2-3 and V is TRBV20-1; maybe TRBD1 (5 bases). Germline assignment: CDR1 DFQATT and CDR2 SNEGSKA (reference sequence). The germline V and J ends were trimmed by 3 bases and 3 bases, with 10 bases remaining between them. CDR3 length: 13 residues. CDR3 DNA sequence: TGCAGTGCTAGGTCGACAGCAACAGATACGCAGTATTTT. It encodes CSARSTATDTQYF.

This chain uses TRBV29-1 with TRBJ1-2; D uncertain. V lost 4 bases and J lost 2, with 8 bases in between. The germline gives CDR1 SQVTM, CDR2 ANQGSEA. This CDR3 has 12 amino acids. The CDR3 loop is CSVGVRNYGYTF. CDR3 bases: TGCAGCGTTGGGGTCAGAAACTATGGCTACACCTTC.

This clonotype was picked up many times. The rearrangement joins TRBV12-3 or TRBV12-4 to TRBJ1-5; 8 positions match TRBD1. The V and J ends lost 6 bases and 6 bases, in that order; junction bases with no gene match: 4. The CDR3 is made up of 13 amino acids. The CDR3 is CASSLDRGQPQHF. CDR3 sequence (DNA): TGTGCCAGCAGCCTTGACAGGGGTCAGCCCCAGCATTTT.

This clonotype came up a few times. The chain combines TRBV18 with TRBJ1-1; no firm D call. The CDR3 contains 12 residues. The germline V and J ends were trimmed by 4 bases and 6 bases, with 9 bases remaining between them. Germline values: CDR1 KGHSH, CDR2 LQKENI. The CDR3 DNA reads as TGTGCCAGCTCACAAGGAAGGGCTGAAGCTTTCTTT. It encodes CASSQGRAEAFF.

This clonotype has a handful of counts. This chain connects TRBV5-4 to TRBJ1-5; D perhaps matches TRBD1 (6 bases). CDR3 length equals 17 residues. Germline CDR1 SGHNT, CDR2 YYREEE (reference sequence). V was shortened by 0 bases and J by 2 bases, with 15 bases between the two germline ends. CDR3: CASSLGGASLGNQPQHF. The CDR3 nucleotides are TGTGCCAGCAGCTTGGGGGGGGCTTCATTGGGCAATCAGCCCCAGCATTTT. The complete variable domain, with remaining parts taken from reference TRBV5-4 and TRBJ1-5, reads ETGVTQSPTHLIKTRGQQVTLRCSSQSGHNTVSWYQQALGQGPQFIFQYYREEENGRGNFPPRFSGLQFPNYSSELNVNALELDDSALYLCASSLGGASLGNQPQHFGDGTRLSIL.

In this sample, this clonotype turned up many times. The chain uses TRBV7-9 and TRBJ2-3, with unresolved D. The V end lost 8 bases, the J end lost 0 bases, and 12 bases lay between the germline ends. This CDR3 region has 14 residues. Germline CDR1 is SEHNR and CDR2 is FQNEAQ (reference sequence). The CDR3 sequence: CASSTRSSTDTQYF. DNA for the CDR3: TGTGCCAGCTCGACGCGCTCAAGCACAGATACGCAGTATTTT.

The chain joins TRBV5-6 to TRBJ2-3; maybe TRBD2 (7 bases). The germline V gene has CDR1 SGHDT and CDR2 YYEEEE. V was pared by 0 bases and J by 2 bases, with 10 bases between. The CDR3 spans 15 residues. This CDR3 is CASSLAAGATDTQYF. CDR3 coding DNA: TGTGCCAGCAGCTTGGCGGCGGGGGCCACAGATACGCAGTATTTT.

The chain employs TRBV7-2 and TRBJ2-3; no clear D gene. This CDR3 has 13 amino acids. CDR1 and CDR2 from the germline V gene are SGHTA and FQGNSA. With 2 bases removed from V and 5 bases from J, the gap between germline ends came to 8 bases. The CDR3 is CASSLSVQDTQYF. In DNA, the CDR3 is TGTGCCAGCAGCTTATCAGTCCAAGATACGCAGTATTTT.

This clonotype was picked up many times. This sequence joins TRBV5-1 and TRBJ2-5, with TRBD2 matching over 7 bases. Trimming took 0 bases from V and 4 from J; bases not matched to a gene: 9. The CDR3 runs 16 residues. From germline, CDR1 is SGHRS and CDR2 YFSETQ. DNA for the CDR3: TGCGCCAGCAGCTTGGGGACTAGTGCAGGTCGAGAGACCCAGTACTTC. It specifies CASSLGTSAGRETQYF. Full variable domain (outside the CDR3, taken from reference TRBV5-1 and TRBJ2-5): KAGVTQTPRYLIKTRGQQVTLSCSPISGHRSVSWYQQTPGQGLQFLFEYFSETQRNKGNFPGRFSGRQFSNSRSEMNVSTLELGDSALYLCASSLGTSAGRETQYFGPGTRLLVL.

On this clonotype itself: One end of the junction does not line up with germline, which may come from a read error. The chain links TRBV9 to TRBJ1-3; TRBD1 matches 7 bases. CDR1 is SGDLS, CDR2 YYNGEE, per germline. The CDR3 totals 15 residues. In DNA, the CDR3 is TGTGCCAGCAGCGTAGTGCGGAATGGAGGGGGCCCCGAGGAGTTT. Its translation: CASSVVRNGGGPEEF.

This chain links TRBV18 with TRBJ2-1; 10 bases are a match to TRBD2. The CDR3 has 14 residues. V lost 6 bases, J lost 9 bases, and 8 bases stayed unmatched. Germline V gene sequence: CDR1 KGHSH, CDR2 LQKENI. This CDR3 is CASSTGLAVSEQFF. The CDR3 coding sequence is TGTGCCAGCTCGACTGGACTAGCGGTTTCTGAGCAGTTCTTC.

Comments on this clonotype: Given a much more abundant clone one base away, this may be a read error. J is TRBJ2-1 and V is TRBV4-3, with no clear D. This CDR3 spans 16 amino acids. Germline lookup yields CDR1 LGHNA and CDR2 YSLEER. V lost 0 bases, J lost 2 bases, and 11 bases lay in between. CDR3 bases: TGCGCCAGCAGCCAAGATATGAGTTTTCCCTACAATGAGCAGTTCTTC. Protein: CASSQDMSFPYNEQFF.

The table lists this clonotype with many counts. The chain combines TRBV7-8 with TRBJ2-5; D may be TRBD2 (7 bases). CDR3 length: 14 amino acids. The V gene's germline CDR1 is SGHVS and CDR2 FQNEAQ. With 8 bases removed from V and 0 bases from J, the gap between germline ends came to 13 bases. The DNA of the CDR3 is TGTGCCAGCGCCAGGGGAGGGGACCAAGAGACCCAGTACTTC. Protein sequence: CASARGGDQETQYF. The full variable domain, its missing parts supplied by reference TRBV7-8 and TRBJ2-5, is GAGVSQSPRYKVAKRGQDVALRCDPISGHVSLFWYQQALGQGPEFLTYFQNEAQLDKSGLPSDRFFAERPEGSVSTLKIQRTQQEDSAVYLCASARGGDQETQYFGPGTRLLVL.